This T cell receptor (beta chain) was observed in a study of siplizumab effects on memory and regulatory T cells (dated by TCRdb to between 2018 and 2021). Background on the whole study: The study examined how the anti-CD2 antibody siplizumab affects alloreactive T-cell subsets in allogeneic mixed lymphocyte reactions built from human PBMCs. On the study overall, not on this receptor specifically: Unstimulated naive T cells appeared to be more diverse than memory T cells, and naive cells seemed to make a substantial contribution to the alloresponse. Whether proliferating Tregs from siplizumab cultures actually had suppressive function was not functionally confirmed. Siplizumab significantly lowered the cumulative frequency of alloreactive sequences that could be traced to unstimulated CD4+ memory T cells. Of the alloreactive CD4+ clones that could be mapped, the Treg-derived share averaged about 63% with siplizumab compared with around 27% in control reactions. Because sequences at frequencies below about 10^-5 were poorly captured, only a minor fraction of alloreactive clones could be mapped back to unstimulated subsets. A naive or memory phenotype could not be assigned to roughly 80-97% of proliferating CD4+ or CD8+ clones.

The CDR3 spans 16 residues, from the cysteine through the phenylalanine. Only the CDR3 portion is preserved as DNA: 48 bases, with reading frame beginning at the first base. The germline V gene sets CDR1 to MGHDK and CDR2 to SYGVNS. Relative to germline, V is 1 base shorter and J is 0 bases shorter, with 10 bases between their ends. With respect to this clone: Its target antigen remains unknown. The sample holds no much larger clone one base away, and base qualities are not on file.

To prepare the library, the immunoSEQ multiplex PCR assay was applied. The deep sequencing platform assayed about 10^5 TCR templates per sample. Genomic DNA extracted from sorted T cells was used for TCRbeta CDR3 sequencing. The original pipeline was this. The R programming language was used for clonal analysis of TCRbeta CDR3 data. Unstimulated samples were compared with post-reaction CFSE-low samples to define alloreactive CD4+ and CD8+ clones. Regulatory or non-regulatory origin of alloreactive CD4+ clones was assigned by matching sequences to the sorted unstimulated Treg and non-Treg repertoires. TCRdb stores this immuneACCESS table with in-frame sequences only. Part of the clones is absent; in the studies checked, under half of the shortfall reflects unresolved V genes, and no reason is known for the rest. D and trimming come from the DNA, and the V and J calls and clone size come from that table. This sample comprises fewer than 120,000 clones, just under 95% of them detected only once. The ten top clones hold 1% to 1.5% of the sample.

Sorted unstimulated T cells and proliferating T cells recovered from mixed lymphocyte reactions were subjected to TCRbeta CDR3 sequencing. Fresh whole blood from over 8 HLA-typed healthy donors was used to isolate PBMCs. The specimen was CD4+ T cells sorted from blood. The sequence was collected from a human donor in good health. The sequence is built from TRBV25-1 and TRBJ1-3, and TRBD1 may be the D gene, going by 5 matching bases. The CDR3: CASSEWGTSSGNTIYF. The DNA sequence follows: TGTGCCAGCAGTGAATGGGGCACGAGCTCTGGAAACACCATATATTTT.